What follows describes a single T cell receptor beta chain. What it recognizes is unknown. Profiled with immunoSEQ multiplex PCR; TCRdb holds only in-frame clones, not every one. The top ten hold approximately 0.33% of the sample, which has 75,000 to 90,000 clones, less than 90% seen once. The data were taken from a study of graft-versus-host responses after intestinal transplantation. Whole-study context: Following induction with anti-thymocyte globulin, all recipients were given tacrolimus and steroids for two to three years.

The CDR3 runs to 14 residues. Between the trimmed V and J ends, which lost 6 bases and 4 bases, there was a span of 18 bases. CDR1 is SQVTM and CDR2 is ANQGSEA in the germline V gene. Study outcomes and limitations: Early HvG declines after transplant were associated with peak circulating GvH clone levels.

The chain uses TRBV29-1 and TRBJ1-1; D is ambiguous. This sequence was found in a human donor who received an intestinal transplant. This material consisted of unstimulated CD4+ T cells sorted from spleen or lymph node cells, taken before intestinal transplant. The CDR3 region is CSVLRRQVGTEAFF. As DNA, the CDR3 is TGCAGCGTCCTAAGGAGGCAGGTAGGCACTGAAGCTTTCTTT.